Below, 26 T cell receptor beta chains from the same sample are listed, as sequenced in a study of naive and memory T cell subsets. An equimolar mix of two oligonucleotides served as the beta constant-region primer for TRBC1 and TRBC2. Four rounds of PCR amplified the ligated cDNA using nested alpha and beta constant-region primers plus SP2. TCRdb re-analysed the UMI-ligation and nested PCR reads in MiXCR, keeping a single row per CDR3 protein. The sample has 80,000 to 95,000 distinct CDR3 sequences; approximately 9.2% are singletons. The sample comprised naive CD8+ T cells from blood. All receptors derive from a human donor in good health.

In its sample, this clonotype was seen a few times. The genes are TRBV7-9 and TRBJ2-1; 13 nucleotides match TRBD2. The CDR3 is made up of 15 amino acids. Germline trimming cut 5 bases from V and 6 bases from J; bases unmatched to any gene: 4. Per germline, CDR1 SEHNR and CDR2 FQNEAQ (reference sequence). CDR3 DNA: TGTGCCAGCAGCCAGGGACTAGCGGGGCTCAATGAGCAGTTCTTC. Translation: CASSQGLAGLNEQFF.

The CDR3 loop is CASSLKGPARGDTQYF. As DNA, the CDR3 is TGTGCCAGCAGTTTAAAAGGCCCCGCACGGGGAGATACGCAGTATTTT. V gene TRBV27 combines with J gene TRBJ2-3, with D possibly TRBD2 on 5 matching bases. This CDR3 is built from 16 residues. V lost 2 bases and J 5 bases, leaving 17 bases between the germline ends. Germline CDR1 is MNHEY and CDR2 is SMNVEV (reference sequence).

This clonotype was recorded a few times. The chain employs TRBV12-3 or TRBV12-4 and TRBJ2-5; 9 bases match TRBD2. V lost 7 bases and J lost 7; bases outside the gene matches: 13. This CDR3 contains 15 residues. The CDR3 coding sequence is TGTGCCAGCACCCACGGATTAGCGGGAGAGGGGACCCAGTACTTC. This sequence encodes CASTHGLAGEGTQYF.

This clonotype has a count of ten or more. The genes are TRBV15 and TRBJ1-1, with D unclear. Germline-derived CDR1 and CDR2 are LNHNV and YYDKDF (reference sequence). There are 12 residues in the CDR3. Trimming left V 5 bases short and J 0 bases short, with 4 bases between. This CDR3 is CATSLLNTEAFF. Here the CDR3 DNA reads TGTGCCACCAGCCTGTTGAACACTGAAGCTTTCTTT.

This clonotype was counted many times. The chain combines TRBV28 with TRBJ1-6; 8 bases are shared with TRBD1. Looked up from germline, CDR1 is MDHEN and CDR2 is SYDVKM. The J segment lost 10 bases and the V segment lost 5 bases, leaving 13 bases of the junction unmatched. The CDR3 is made up of 16 amino acids. The CDR3 reads CASSLRPGGFGSPLHF. The CDR3 DNA sequence: TGTGCCAGCAGTCTGCGCCCAGGGGGCTTCGGATCACCCCTCCACTTT.

Many counts were recorded for this clonotype. The chain couples TRBV4-1 to TRBJ2-1; no firm D call. Germline values: CDR1 MGHRA, CDR2 YSYEKL. Deletions cut 4 bases from V and 8 bases from J, with 15 bases between. This CDR3 region has 14 residues. The CDR3 DNA reads as TGCGCCAGCAGCCTCTCTCCTTTTGGGGATGAGCAGTTCTTC. Translation: CASSLSPFGDEQFF.

Many counts were recorded for this clonotype. DNA for the CDR3: TGCAGTGCTCCCACAGGGGGAAACCAATATACAACAACTAATGAAAAACTGTTTTTT. It codes for CSAPTGGNQYTTTNEKLFF. V is TRBV20-1 and J is TRBJ1-4, with 8 nucleotides matching TRBD1. CDR3 length: 19 amino acids. With V trimmed by 5 bases and J by 0 bases, 17 bases remained unmatched. Germline CDR1 DFQATT, CDR2 SNEGSKA (reference sequence).

This clonotype was observed many times. This chain connects TRBV20-1 to TRBJ2-3; D uncertain. The length of the CDR3 is 11 residues. V lost 5 bases and J 8 bases, leaving 11 bases between the germline ends. Germline CDR1 DFQATT, CDR2 SNEGSKA (reference sequence). Here the CDR3 DNA reads TGCAGTGCTGGCCTCCCCAGTACGCAGTATTTT. Translating it yields CSAGLPSTQYF.

This clonotype was observed many times. This chain links TRBV11-2 with TRBJ2-5; D is undetermined. In germline, CDR1 is SGHAT, CDR2 FQNNGV. Trimming took off 0 bases at V and 1 base at J, with 9 bases between the two ends. This CDR3 has 15 amino acids. The CDR3 sequence: CASSLDVAVQETQYF. CDR3 nucleotide sequence: TGTGCCAGCAGCTTAGATGTGGCAGTCCAAGAGACCCAGTACTTC.

This clonotype was seen ten or more times. The chain recombines TRBV27 with TRBJ1-1; tentative D call: TRBD1 (6 bases). V dropped 6 bases and J dropped 6 bases, with 8 bases sitting between them. Germline CDR1 and CDR2: MNHEY and SMNVEV (reference sequence). This CDR3 is 11 amino acids long. The CDR3 sequence is CASSQGPEAFF. The CDR3, as DNA: TGTGCCAGCAGCCAGGGGCCTGAAGCTTTCTTT.

This clonotype has at least ten counts. The chain employs TRBV27 and TRBJ2-3, with D tentatively TRBD1 (6 bases). Per the germline V gene, CDR1 is MNHEY and CDR2 is SMNVEV (reference sequence). There are 14 residues in the CDR3. The V and J ends lost 3 bases and 1 base respectively, with 8 bases between them. Here the CDR3 DNA reads TGTGCCAGCAGTTTTCAGGGGCGCACAGATACGCAGTATTTT. Encoded protein: CASSFQGRTDTQYF.

The rearrangement joins TRBV29-1 to TRBJ2-3, with 9 bases identical to TRBD2. CDR3 length equals 14 residues. Germline loops: CDR1 SQVTM, CDR2 ANQGSEA. V shed 6 bases, J shed 0 bases, and the junction held 4 bases outside the gene matches. The CDR3 DNA sequence: TGCAGCGTCGTTACTAGCGGGAGCACAGATACGCAGTATTTT. It translates to CSVVTSGSTDTQYF.

This clonotype was seen ten or more times. V is TRBV28 and J is TRBJ1-1; 8 nucleotides match TRBD1. The germline V gene encodes CDR1 MDHEN and CDR2 SYDVKM. This CDR3 is 14 amino acids long. Germline trimming cut 6 bases from V and 4 bases from J; bases unmatched to any gene: 7. The CDR3 sequence: CASRLDRVFTEAFF. The CDR3 DNA sequence: TGTGCCAGCAGACTGGACAGGGTGTTCACTGAAGCTTTCTTT.

The count of this clonotype is one. The J gene is TRBJ1-2, the V gene TRBV27; the match to TRBD1 covers 7 bases. The CDR3 totals 16 residues. Germline V CDR1 and CDR2: MNHEY, SMNVEV (reference sequence). Unmatched junction bases numbered 12, after V lost 3 bases and J lost 5 bases. The CDR3 sequence is CASSFGPGGLWYGYTF. The CDR3 DNA is TGTGCCAGCAGTTTCGGTCCAGGGGGGCTTTGGTATGGCTACACCTTC.

The genes are TRBV5-1 and TRBJ2-5; perhaps TRBD1 as D (6 bases). Germline CDR1 is SGHRS and CDR2 is YFSETQ. The CDR3 is made up of 19 amino acids. V lost 2 bases and J lost 1, with 24 bases in between. CDR3 DNA: TGCGCCAGCAGCTTCACAGGGCGCCAAGAGACCCAGTGCCAAGAGACCCAGTACTTC. Amino acid sequence: CASSFTGRQETQCQETQYF.

This clonotype has at least ten counts. V and J are TRBV7-9 and TRBJ2-7; 9 positions match TRBD2. The trim removed 5 bases at V and 2 bases at J, leaving 7 bases unmatched. The CDR3 consists of 15 residues. In germline, CDR1 is SEHNR, CDR2 FQNEAQ (reference sequence). The CDR3 here is CASSAGTSRTYEQYF. The CDR3 DNA reads TGTGCCAGCAGCGCCGGGACTAGCAGAACCTACGAGCAGTACTTC.

This clonotype was detected ten times or more. CDR3: CASSGRSRGYEQYF. CDR3 nucleotide sequence: TGTGCCAGCAGTGGAAGGTCACGCGGGTACGAGCAGTACTTC. V is TRBV12-3 or TRBV12-4 and J is TRBJ2-7; weak D call: TRBD2 (5 bases). V was trimmed by 5 bases and J by 4 bases, leaving 15 bases between them. This CDR3 is built from 14 residues.

A few counts support this clonotype. This chain links TRBV4-1 with TRBJ1-3; D gene ambiguous. V was pared by 0 bases and J by 0 bases, with 9 bases between. Germline lookup yields CDR1 MGHRA and CDR2 YSYEKL. CDR3 length: 16 amino acids. In nucleotides, the CDR3 is TGCGCCAGCAGCCAAGAACCCGGCGGCTCTGGAAACACCATATATTTT. Protein sequence: CASSQEPGGSGNTIYF.

This clonotype appeared a few times. The rearrangement links TRBV7-9 to TRBJ2-1, with TRBD2 identical over 9 bases. V shed 5 bases and J 9 bases; nucleotides not matched to a gene: 11. Germline V lookup: CDR1 SEHNR, CDR2 FQNEAQ (reference sequence). The CDR3 spans 15 residues. DNA of the CDR3: TGTGCCAGCAGCGTCTTAGCGGGAGACGGCGGTGAGCAGTTCTTC. It specifies CASSVLAGDGGEQFF.

The chain links TRBV25-1 to TRBJ2-3; the D gene is possibly TRBD2 (6 bases). Germline values: CDR1 MGHDK, CDR2 SYGVNS. Trimming took off 4 bases at V and 7 bases at J, with 39 bases between the two ends. This CDR3 region has 22 residues. CDR3 nucleotide sequence: TGTGCCAGCAGTGGTAGTCGCCCGGGAGTGGGGAAAGGAGTTTCTGAGCGGAATACGCAGTATTTT. This sequence encodes CASSGSRPGVGKGVSERNTQYF.

This clonotype was observed a few times. The chain combines TRBV5-4 with TRBJ2-1; D ambiguous. CDR3 size: 11 residues. Germline CDR1 SGHNT, CDR2 YYREEE (reference sequence). The V and J ends lost 4 bases and 9 bases respectively, with 8 bases between them. The CDR3 spells CASSILSEQFF. CDR3 nucleotides: TGTGCCAGCAGCATACTAAGTGAGCAGTTCTTC.

The V and J genes are TRBV30 and TRBJ2-7, with a possible D match to TRBD1 (6 bases). V shed 4 bases and J shed 5 bases, with 15 bases lying between them. Germline-derived CDR1 and CDR2 are GTSNPN and SVGIG (reference sequence). The CDR3 totals 13 residues. The chain's CDR3 is CAWNPVGADEQYF. CDR3 bases: TGTGCCTGGAACCCAGTGGGGGCGGACGAGCAGTACTTC.

The table lists this clonotype with a few counts. The CDR3 DNA reads TGCAGCGTTGAGTTGTCCGGGAGGGGCACTGAAGCTTTCTTT. Translating gives CSVELSGRGTEAFF. The chain has TRBV29-1 and TRBJ1-1, with a weak D call TRBD1 (5 bases). The CDR3 spans 14 residues. Per germline, CDR1 SQVTM and CDR2 ANQGSEA. Deletions cut 3 bases from V and 4 bases from J, with 15 bases between.

Only a few counts were recorded for this clonotype. The rearrangement uses TRBV27 and TRBJ2-3; no clear D. Trimming removed 0 bases from V and 8 bases from J, with 9 bases in between. The CDR3 is made up of 13 amino acids. In germline, CDR1 is MNHEY, CDR2 SMNVEV (reference sequence). CDR3 amino acids: CASSLSDAGTQYF. DNA of the CDR3: TGTGCCAGCAGTTTATCCGACGCAGGTACGCAGTATTTT.

In this sample, this clonotype turned up many times. V and J are TRBV12-3 or TRBV12-4 and TRBJ2-6; either TRBD1 or TRBD2 may supply D (5 bases each). The CDR3 consists of 17 residues. V was pared by 8 bases and J by 1 base, with 18 bases between. The CDR3 DNA reads TGTGCCAGCGATGGGGACCCCGCAGGGTCTGGGGCCAACGTCCTGACTTTC. Translating it yields CASDGDPAGSGANVLTF.

This clonotype was found once. Here the CDR3 DNA reads TGTGCCTGGTCGACTAGCGGGAGTATGCAGTATTTT. It yields the protein CAWSTSGSMQYF. V usage is TRBV30 and J usage is TRBJ2-3, with 12 bases fitting TRBD2. Germline lookup yields CDR1 GTSNPN and CDR2 SVGIG (reference sequence). The trim removed 5 bases at V and 11 bases at J, leaving 5 bases unmatched. This CDR3 contains 12 residues.